The present T cell receptor (beta chain) was sequenced within a study of T-cell memory formation after mild COVID-19. TCR alpha and TCR beta cDNA libraries carrying sample barcodes and UMIs were produced by 5'RACE using constant-segment primers. TCRdb itself ran the 5' RACE reads through MiXCR, one entry per CDR3 protein. Of roughly 600,000 distinct CDR3 sequences listed, about a sixth are singletons. This clonotype showed up just a few times. What it recognizes is unknown. The germline gene is not matched at one end of the junction; a read error may be the cause. Study-wide results and limits: The study found contracting CD4+ clones mainly in CM and EM and contracting CD8+ clones in EMRA. SARS-CoV-2 specificity of second-wave clones peaking day 37 was unconfirmed.

The CDR3 extends over 12 amino acids. The chain is built from TRBV12-3 or TRBV12-4 and TRBJ1-2, with 10 nucleotides matching TRBD1. Sequences were obtained from PBMCs or a T cell subset sorted from them (not recorded which). The receptor was derived from an adult woman who had mild COVID-19 (a few samples of this study predate the infection). Cell type and time point are not known. For the CDR3, the DNA is TGTGCCAGCAGTTTGGGACAGGGGCCCCATGCCTTC. Its protein product is CASSLGQGPHAF.